This T cell receptor beta chain was documented in a study of cytomegalovirus exposure and HLA in healthy donors. General study points: Researchers reportedly found TCR beta sequences accurately predicted most subjects' HLA-A and HLA-B alleles. The study designated fewer than 200 TCR beta chains cytomegalovirus-associated. Across HLA loci, a later analysis found differing TCR association rates, with DRB1 most and HLA-C fewest. The classifier was said to identify cytomegalovirus status with high specificity and sensitivity.

Per the germline V gene, CDR1 is LNHDA and CDR2 is SQIVND (reference sequence). CDR3 length: 13 residues. V gave up 4 bases and J gave up 1 base, with 7 bases separating them. As regards this clone: Its antigen is unidentified. Other DNA sequences in the sample encode the same CDR3.

The PCR employed 60 Vbeta primers together with 13 Jbeta primers. Repertoires were generated with immunoSEQ multiplex PCR, while TCRdb's copy carries only in-frame clones and drops some. The sample lists some 160,000 clones, approximately 82% occurring once. Sequenced input: PBMCs. V is TRBV19 and J is TRBJ1-1, with a tentative D call TRBD1 (5 bases). The clonotype was recovered from a male donor in good health and CMV-seropositive. CDR3 DNA sequence: TGTGCCAGTAGTACTGACAGGAACACTGAAGCTTTCTTT. Protein sequence: CASSTDRNTEAFF. The full variable domain, its missing parts supplied by reference TRBV19 and TRBJ1-1, is DGGITQSPKYLFRKEGQNVTLSCEQNLNHDAMYWYRQDPGQGLRLIYYSQIVNDFQKGDIAEGYSVSREKKESFPLTVTSAQKNPTAFYLCASSTDRNTEAFFGQGTRLTVV.